The rows below give T cell receptor beta chains drawn from one sample of a study of cytomegalovirus exposure and HLA in healthy donors. TCRdb's table, derived via immunoSEQ multiplex PCR, lists solely in-frame clones and lacks some. The sample carries 120,000 or so clones, 77% recorded once. Sequenced material: PBMCs. All receptors derive from a man in his late teens or twenties in good health and CMV-seropositive. CDR3s include the opening cysteine and the closing phenylalanine or tryptophan. D genes are given only for firm matches. Not all rows give a size; the values are once, few, many and, for expanded clones, a class.

>TRBD1|NA|15|TRBV19|TRBJ1-2
TGTGCCAGTAGTCCAGAAAGGTGGCAGGGGGAAGGCTACACCTTC
CASSPERWQGEGYTF
>NA|NA|15|TRBV18|TRBJ1-4
TGTGCCAGCTCACCCCGGACTGCAACTAATGAAAAACTGTTTTTT
CASSPRTATNEKLFF
>TRBD1|NA|16|TRBV7-2|TRBJ1-2
TGTGCCAGGGGACCCCTAGACAGGGAGAAACACTATGGCTACACCTTC
CARGPLDREKHYGYTF
>TRBD1|NA|16|TRBV2|TRBJ2-3
TGTGCCAGCAGTTGGGACAGGCAAACAGGAGGAGATACGCAGTATTTT
CASSWDRQTGGDTQYF
>TRBD2|once|16|TRBV7-7|TRBJ2-5
TGTGCTAGCAGCCCGAGGACCGGGAGGGCCTTGGAGACCCAGTACTTC
CASSPRTGRALETQYF
>NA|NA|15|TRBV28|TRBJ1-5
TGTGCCAGCAGCTGGACAGTTTATAGCAATCAGCCCCAGCATTTT
CASSWTVYSNQPQHF
>TRBD1|NA|13|TRBV28|TRBJ1-2
TGTGCCAGCAGTTCCGGACAGGGTTATGGCTACACCTTC
CASSSGQGYGYTF
>NA|NA|13|TRBV7-6|TRBJ2-1
TGTGCCAGCAGCTCCAGCGGGTTGAATGAGCAGTTCTTC
CASSSSGLNEQFF
>NA|NA|14|TRBV30|TRBJ1-1
TGTGCCTGGACCTTAAGCGGGGGGAACACTGAAGCTTTCTTT
CAWTLSGGNTEAFF
>TRBD2|NA|12|TRBV4-1|TRBJ2-7
TGCGCCACGGCTAGCGGGAGTACCGAGCAGTACTTC
CATASGSTEQYF
>NA|few|15|TRBV9|TRBJ2-1
TGTGCCAGCAGCGTATCTTCTAGGGCGGGGCATGAGCAGTTCTTC
CASSVSSRAGHEQFF
>TRBD1|few|14|TRBV10-2|TRBJ1-1
TGCGCCAGCAGTGGACAGGGGAGGAACACTGAAGCTTTCTTT
CASSGQGRNTEAFF
>NA|once|17|TRBV21-1|TRBJ2-7
TGTGCCAGCAGCAAAACCGCAAACAGGGGGCGACTCCACGAGCAGTACTTC
CASSKTANRGRLHEQYF
>NA|NA|17|TRBV13|TRBJ1-1
TGTGCCAGCAGCTTAGCGGGGGTGCTTGGCGATAACACTGAAGCTTTCTTT
CASSLAGVLGDNTEAFF
>TRBD2|NA|18|TRBV10-3|TRBJ2-1
TGTGCCATCAGTTCCCCCATGGGACTACTGAGCTCCTACAATGAGCAGTTCTTC
CAISSPMGLLSSYNEQFF
>NA|NA|15|TRBV2|TRBJ1-3
TGTGCCAGCAGTGAGCAGGGAGGCCTTATGTCGGCCATATATTTT
CASSEQGGLMSAIYF
>TRBD2|NA|15|TRBV9|TRBJ2-1
TGTGCCAGCAGCGTAGAAATAGCGGGGGTACATGAGCAGTTCTTC
CASSVEIAGVHEQFF
>NA|NA|15|TRBV28|TRBJ2-2
TGTGCCAGCACTCTCGGGCGGGGCCGCACCGGGGAGCTGTTTTTT
CASTLGRGRTGELFF
>NA|NA|12|TRBV5-8|TRBJ1-3
TGTGCCAGCAGCTTGCAGAGAAACACCATATATTTT
CASSLQRNTIYF
>TRBD1|NA|17|TRBV25-1|TRBJ1-2
TGTGCCAGCAGTGAGGGGCCGGGACAGGGTTTTAGATATGGCTACACCTTC
CASSEGPGQGFRYGYTF
>NA|NA|14|TRBV6-6|TRBJ2-5
TGTGCCAGCAGTTACCCGGGAGAGGGGGAGACCCAGTACTTC
CASSYPGEGETQYF
>NA|once|14|TRBV9|TRBJ1-2
TGTGCCAGCAGCGTAGAACCGGGGGGACAACGCTACACCTTC
CASSVEPGGQRYTF
>TRBD2|NA|16|TRBV7-8|TRBJ2-7
TGTGCCAGCAGCCCGGGGGGACTAGCGGGGCTCTACGAGCAGTACTTC
CASSPGGLAGLYEQYF
>NA|once|15|TRBV27|TRBJ1-6
TGTGCCAGCAGTCCCCGCTCAGGTGGTCATTCACCCCTCCACTTT
CASSPRSGGHSPLHF
>NA|NA|15|TRBV19|TRBJ1-1
TGTGCCAGTAGTATCGTAGGACGGGGGAACACTGAAGCTTTCTTT
CASSIVGRGNTEAFF
>TRBD2|once|16|TRBV6-1|TRBJ2-7
TGTGCCAGCAGTGAATTTGCGGGAGGACCGTATTACGAGCAGTACTTC
CASSEFAGGPYYEQYF
>TRBD1|NA|15|TRBV25-1|TRBJ1-1
TGTGCCAGCAGTGAGCCCAAGGGGGCCCTCGCTGAAGCTTTCTTT
CASSEPKGALAEAFF
>NA|NA|16|TRBV5-8|TRBJ2-1
TGTGCCAGCAGCTTGGGCGAAGCGGGTCCCTACAATGAGCAGTTCTTC
CASSLGEAGPYNEQFF
>NA|NA|16|TRBV5-1|TRBJ1-6
TGCGCCAGCAGCTTGCTTGGGGGCGTGAGTAATTCACCCCTCCACTTT
CASSLLGGVSNSPLHF
>TRBD1|once|16|TRBV28|TRBJ1-1
TGTGCCAGCAGTTTACTCCAGGGGGCAGGGGACACTGAAGCTTTCTTT
CASSLLQGAGDTEAFF
>NA|NA|14|TRBV21-1|TRBJ1-2
TGTGCCAGCAGCACCACAGGGTTCGACTATGGCTACACCTTC
CASSTTGFDYGYTF
>NA|NA|16|TRBV10-3|TRBJ2-6
TGTGCCATCAGTGAGTCGGGCTTCTCTGGGGCCAACGTCCTGACTTTC
CAISESGFSGANVLTF
>NA|NA|14|TRBV7-8|TRBJ1-1
TGTGCCAGCAGCTTAGGGCAGGGGAACACTGAAGCTTTCTTT
CASSLGQGNTEAFF
>NA|NA|14|TRBV7-9|TRBJ1-1
TGTGCCAGCAGCTTAGGTGGGAGGAGCACTGAAGCTTTCTTT
CASSLGGRSTEAFF
>TRBD1|NA|13|TRBV13|TRBJ1-2
TGTGCCAGCAGCTTGGACAGGGGCCATGGCTACACCTTC
CASSLDRGHGYTF
>NA|NA|15|TRBV5-6|TRBJ2-6
TGTGCCAGCAGCTGGGCTAGGTCTGGGGCCAACGGCCTGACTTTC
CASSWARSGANGLTF
>TRBD2|few|13|TRBV7-2|TRBJ2-3
TGTGCCAGCAGCTTGGGTAGCGGGGGGGGGCAGTATTTT
CASSLGSGGGQYF
>NA|NA|16|TRBV5-1|TRBJ1-2
TGCGCCAGCAGCTTGAGTTTGGCAGGTTCACACTATGGCTACACCTTC
CASSLSLAGSHYGYTF
>TRBD1|NA|13|TRBV6-5|TRBJ1-4
TGTGCCAGCACAAGAGGGACAGATGAAAAACTGTTTTTT
CASTRGTDEKLFF
>NA|NA|15|TRBV6-1|TRBJ1-2
TGTGCCAGCAGAGCCCCCCCCGGTCTAAACTATGGCTACACCTTC
CASRAPPGLNYGYTF
>TRBD2|NA|16|TRBV5-1|TRBJ2-2
TGCGCCAGCAGCGTCGGACTAGCGGGCGACACCGGGGAGCTGTTTTTT
CASSVGLAGDTGELFF
>TRBD1|NA|16|TRBV5-6|TRBJ1-1
TGTGCCAGCAGCATAACACAGGGGCGTACGAACACTGAAGCTTTCTTT
CASSITQGRTNTEAFF
>TRBD1|NA|18|TRBV27|TRBJ1-5
TGTGCCAGCAGTTCGACAGGGTGGATGGTTTATAGCAATCAGCCCCAGCATTTT
CASSSTGWMVYSNQPQHF
>NA|few|15|TRBV9|TRBJ2-5
TGTGCCAGCAGCGTAGGACTAGGGGGCGGAGAGACCCAGTACTTC
CASSVGLGGGETQYF
>NA|NA|16|TRBV6-6|TRBJ1-3
TGTGCCAGCACCTTCCGCCAGATATACTCTGGAAACACCATATATTTT
CASTFRQIYSGNTIYF
>NA|NA|11|TRBV5-6|TRBJ2-1
TGTGCCAGCAGCTTGGATCTCGAGCAGTTCTTC
CASSLDLEQFF
>TRBD2|NA|13|TRBV28|TRBJ2-3
TGTGCCACCTTAGCGGGAGATGTAGATACGCAGTATTTT
CATLAGDVDTQYF